Listed below are T cell receptor beta chains from one sample, sequenced in a study of cytomegalovirus exposure and HLA in healthy donors. Assay: immunoSEQ multiplex PCR; the TCRdb copy retains only in-frame clones and omits some. Of around 90,000 clones in the sample, about 80% were seen once. Sequencing was performed on PBMCs. The receptors stem from a human donor in good health. Each CDR3 is given with its conserved first and last residue. D genes are given only for firm matches. The size of a clone is reported for some rows only, either as once, few or many, or as a class for expanded clones.

clone_size: .; d_call: .; j_call: TRBJ2-7; v_call: TRBV7-9; cdr3_aa: CASSVGGKSSYEQYF; cdr3_nt: TGTGCCAGCAGCGTGGGGGGAAAAAGCTCCTACGAGCAGTACTTC
clone_size: few; d_call: .; j_call: TRBJ2-4; v_call: TRBV28; cdr3_aa: CASSSGPDGGLDIQYF; cdr3_nt: TGTGCCAGCAGTTCAGGACCGGACGGGGGGCTGGACATTCAGTACTTC
clone_size: .; d_call: .; j_call: TRBJ1-1; v_call: TRBV18; cdr3_aa: CASSRGLENTEAFF; cdr3_nt: TGTGCCAGCTCCCGGGGGTTAGAGAACACTGAAGCTTTCTTT
clone_size: .; d_call: .; j_call: TRBJ2-1; v_call: TRBV28; cdr3_aa: CASSTDSGSNEQFF; cdr3_nt: TGTGCCAGCAGTACAGATTCGGGGAGCAATGAGCAGTTCTTC
clone_size: few; d_call: .; j_call: TRBJ2-5; v_call: TRBV7-6; cdr3_aa: CASSFGKVETQYF; cdr3_nt: TGTGCCAGCAGCTTCGGGAAAGTGGAGACCCAGTACTTC
clone_size: .; d_call: .; j_call: TRBJ1-1; v_call: TRBV5-1; cdr3_aa: CASSLEFRGNTEAFF; cdr3_nt: TGCGCCAGCAGCTTGGAGTTCCGGGGGAACACTGAAGCTTTCTTT
clone_size: .; d_call: .; j_call: TRBJ2-2; v_call: TRBV4-1; cdr3_aa: CASSRVQNTGELFF; cdr3_nt: TGCGCCAGCAGCCGAGTTCAGAACACCGGGGAGCTGTTTTTT
clone_size: .; d_call: TRBD1; j_call: TRBJ1-2; v_call: TRBV5-1; cdr3_aa: CASSLGGQEGYTF; cdr3_nt: TGCGCCAGCAGCTTGGGCGGACAGGAGGGCTACACCTTC
clone_size: .; d_call: TRBD1; j_call: TRBJ2-1; v_call: TRBV28; cdr3_aa: CASSPILWTGAYNEQFF; cdr3_nt: TGTGCCAGCAGCCCCATCCTATGGACAGGGGCCTACAATGAGCAGTTCTTC
clone_size: .; d_call: .; j_call: TRBJ1-4; v_call: TRBV6-1; cdr3_aa: CASSESRGSVGKLFF; cdr3_nt: TGTGCCAGCAGTGAATCTCGGGGTTCCGTTGGAAAACTGTTTTTT
clone_size: .; d_call: .; j_call: TRBJ1-3; v_call: TRBV7-3; cdr3_aa: CASSLMPTSSGNTIYF; cdr3_nt: TGTGCCAGCAGCTTAATGCCAACGAGCTCTGGAAACACCATATATTTT